This TCR beta chain was documented in a study of cytomegalovirus exposure and HLA in healthy donors. For the study at large: A data release that came early held about 89 million unique TCRs from HLA-typed donors.

Trimming took 3 bases from V and 0 from J, leaving 9 bases between them. Germline V gene data show CDR1 as LNHDA and CDR2 as SQIVND (reference sequence). This CDR3 has 15 amino acids. Unrecorded immune exposure was likely among donors, who were nominally healthy when sampled. PCR amplification relied on 60 Vbeta primers (plus 13 Jbeta primers). The data were produced by immunoSEQ multiplex PCR, yet TCRdb's version contains in-frame clones alone and is incomplete. The table includes about 140,000 clones, 84% detected once. The chain joins TRBV19 to TRBJ1-3, with D unresolved. Sequencing was carried out using PBMCs. The sequence came from a boy between 2 and 10 years old in good health and CMV-seronegative. The CDR3, as DNA: TGTGCCAGTAGTATTTCTGGCAACTCTGGAAACACCATATATTTT. Translated: CASSISGNSGNTIYF. The full variable domain, with the rest looked up from reference TRBV19 and TRBJ1-3, is DGGITQSPKYLFRKEGQNVTLSCEQNLNHDAMYWYRQDPGQGLRLIYYSQIVNDFQKGDIAEGYSVSREKKESFPLTVTSAQKNPTAFYLCASSISGNSGNTIYFGEGSWLTVV.